The 8 T cell receptor beta chains listed next were all sequenced from one sample in a study of cytomegalovirus exposure and HLA in healthy donors. Both 60 Vbeta primers and 13 Jbeta primers went into the PCR. The data were produced by immunoSEQ multiplex PCR, yet TCRdb's version contains in-frame clones alone and is incomplete. The sample lists about 120,000 clones; roughly 66% were seen once. The sequenced sample was PBMCs. These receptors came from a man younger than 30 in good health and CMV-seronegative.

This rearrangement joins TRBV28 to TRBJ2-7, with 9 bases lining up with TRBD1. Germline V gene lookup returns CDR1 MDHEN and CDR2 SYDVKM. The V segment lost 3 bases and the J segment 3 bases; nucleotides outside the gene matches: 9. CDR3 length equals 16 residues. CDR3 in amino acids: CASSFRDRVSGYEQYF. As DNA, the CDR3 is TGTGCCAGCAGTTTCCGGGACAGGGTATCGGGCTACGAGCAGTACTTC.

This rearrangement joins TRBV9 to TRBJ2-3; D perhaps matches TRBD2 (5 bases). Germline CDR1 SGDLS, CDR2 YYNGEE. The CDR3 has 14 amino acids. Between the trimmed V and J ends, which lost 0 bases and 8 bases, there was a span of 13 bases. This CDR3 reads CASSVATEESTQYF. DNA of the CDR3: TGTGCCAGCAGCGTAGCTACGGAGGAGAGTACGCAGTATTTT.

CDR3 amino acids: CAWSVNFSGRRGEQYF. CDR3 sequence (DNA): TGTGCCTGGAGTGTAAATTTCTCGGGCAGGCGGGGGGAGCAGTACTTC. V gene TRBV30 combines with J gene TRBJ2-7; 7 bases line up with TRBD2. Per the germline V gene, CDR1 is GTSNPN and CDR2 is SVGIG (reference sequence). This CDR3 is 16 amino acids long. V shed 0 bases and J 7 bases; nucleotides not matched to a gene: 15. Variable domain in full (rest from reference TRBV30 and TRBJ2-7): SQTIHQWPATLVQPVGSPLSLECTVEGTSNPNLYWYRQAAGRGLQLLFYSVGIGQISSEVPQNLSASRPQDRQFILSSKKLLLSDSGFYLCAWSVNFSGRRGEQYFGPGTRLTVT.

Concerning this clone: Compared with germline, one end of the junction differs, possibly owing to a read error. The chain uses TRBV19 and TRBJ2-7; 9 nucleotides match TRBD2. From germline, CDR1 is LNHDA and CDR2 SQIVND (reference sequence). This CDR3 spans 11 amino acids. Here the CDR3 reads CASSGSGRRSF. The CDR3, as DNA: TGTGCCAGTAGTGGTAGCGGGAGACGATCTTTC.

This chain uses TRBV4-3 with TRBJ2-5; 7 bases match TRBD2. The better agreement between TRBJ2-7 and the DNA end casts doubt on the J call. The CDR3 consists of 15 residues. Germline CDR1 and CDR2: LGHNA and YSLEER. The CDR3 loop is CASSQAPGGSYEQYF. The DNA for the CDR3 is TGCGCCAGCAGCCAGGCCCCGGGGGGCTCCTACGAGCAGTACTTC.

This chain uses TRBV19 with TRBJ2-2; D is undetermined. CDR1 and CDR2 from the germline V gene are LNHDA and SQIVND (reference sequence). The CDR3 has 14 amino acids. Trimming shortened V by 2 bases and J by 1 base, and 5 bases separated the two germline ends. The CDR3 sequence: CASSINRNTGELFF. The CDR3 region has the DNA TGTGCCAGTAGTATAAACAGGAACACCGGGGAGCTGTTTTTT.

The V call is TRBV6-5, the J call TRBJ2-1; D may be TRBD2 (5 bases). V dropped 0 bases and J dropped 7 bases, with 10 bases sitting between them. From germline, CDR1 is MNHEY and CDR2 SVGAGI. The CDR3 length is 14 residues. The CDR3 protein is CASSYSPGVNEQFF. The CDR3 coding sequence is TGTGCCAGCAGTTACTCTCCCGGGGTGAATGAGCAGTTCTTC.

The CDR3 reads CASSLGSNIQYF. CDR3 DNA: TGTGCCAGCAGCTTAGGTAGTAACATTCAGTACTTC. The gene calls are TRBV7-9 and TRBJ2-4; D call uncertain. Trimming pared 1 base from V and 7 bases from J, leaving 5 bases between. The germline V gene encodes CDR1 SEHNR and CDR2 FQNEAQ (reference sequence). CDR3 length: 12 residues.